This T cell receptor (beta chain) was identified during a study of CD8 T cells in Susac syndrome. Reverse transcription used about 0.45 to 1 ug RNA and random hexamers. Coverage of TCR beta CDR3 amplification by immunoSEQ multiplex PCR extended to 54 Vbeta and 13 Jbeta. In TCRdb, the immunoSEQ multiplex PCR reads were re-called with MiXCR into one record per CDR3 protein. The sample lists roughly 70,000 distinct CDR3 sequences, 96% occurring once. For this clonotype: The antigen is unknown.

Study-wide points: It was acknowledged in the study that its TCR sequencing and HLA analysis involved a relatively small number of individuals.

CD8+ and CD4+ T cells from blood underwent TCR beta sequencing, which was carried out in a high-throughput format. TEMRA cells were FACS-enriched and CD8+ and CD4+ T cells negatively isolated. Sequenced input: CD4+ T cells from PBMCs. The receptor was isolated from a human donor with multiple sclerosis.

The DNA of the CDR3 is TGTGCCAGCAGCTCGACTCTAGCGGGGGGGGAGTTCTTC. Its translation: CASSSTLAGGEFF. The chain carries TRBV7-2 and TRBJ2-1, with 12 positions matching TRBD2. The CDR3 extends over 13 amino acids. Per the germline V gene, CDR1 is SGHTA and CDR2 is FQGNSA. Trimming took 4 bases from V and 14 from J; bases not matched to a gene: 6.